The T cell receptor (beta chain) described here comes from a study of neoadjuvant anti-PD-1 for oral cavity cancer. Overall study: Non-progressing patients received a fourth nivolumab dose near day 43, then surgery on days 50-56.

Per the germline V gene, CDR1 is MGHRA and CDR2 is YSYEKL. V lost 3 bases to trimming and J lost 0 bases; unmatched junction nucleotides: 4. This CDR3 is built from 17 residues. Time point in this sample: after neoadjuvant nivolumab, at surgical resection. Clones were read by immunoSEQ multiplex PCR, and TCRdb kept only the in-frame ones, dropping some. The sample has 30,000 or so clones, 80% seen once. This TCR derives from a person between 40 and 85 years old with oral cavity squamous cell carcinoma. The rearrangement uses TRBV4-1 and TRBJ2-6; 8 bases agree with TRBD1. The sequenced sample was PBMCs, obtained after nivolumab (anti-PD-1) treatment. CDR3 DNA sequence: TGCGCCAGCAGCCACCGGGACAGGAACTCTGGGGCCAACGTCCTGACTTTC. Translation gives CASSHRDRNSGANVLTF.